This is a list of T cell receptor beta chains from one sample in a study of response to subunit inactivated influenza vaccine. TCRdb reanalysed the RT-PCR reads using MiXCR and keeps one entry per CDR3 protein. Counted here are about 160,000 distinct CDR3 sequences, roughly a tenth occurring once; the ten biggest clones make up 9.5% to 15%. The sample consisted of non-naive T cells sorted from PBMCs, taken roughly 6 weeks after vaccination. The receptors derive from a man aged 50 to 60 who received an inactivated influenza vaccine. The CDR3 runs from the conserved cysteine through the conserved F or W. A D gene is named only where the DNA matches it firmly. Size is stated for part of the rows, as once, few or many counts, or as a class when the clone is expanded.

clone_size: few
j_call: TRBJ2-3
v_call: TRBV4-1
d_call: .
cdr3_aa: CASSRTGHLPDTQYF
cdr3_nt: TGCGCCAGCAGCCGGACTGGGCACCTGCCAGATACGCAGTATTTT

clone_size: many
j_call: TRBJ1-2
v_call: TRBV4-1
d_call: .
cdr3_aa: CASSQDDIPNYGYTF
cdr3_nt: TGCGCCAGCAGCCAAGACGATATTCCTAACTATGGCTACACCTTC

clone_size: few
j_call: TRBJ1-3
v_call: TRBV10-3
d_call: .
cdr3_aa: CATGDKTNSGNTIYF
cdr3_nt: TGTGCCACGGGGGACAAAACGAACTCTGGAAACACCATATATTTT

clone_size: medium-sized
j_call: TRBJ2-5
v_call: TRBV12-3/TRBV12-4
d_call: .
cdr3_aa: CASSFAVGQGETQYF
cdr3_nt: TGTGCCAGCAGTTTTGCGGTGGGCCAGGGGGAGACCCAGTACTTC

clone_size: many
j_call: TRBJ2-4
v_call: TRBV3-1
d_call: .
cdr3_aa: CASSYVLKNIQYF
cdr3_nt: TGTGCCAGCAGCTACGTACTAAAAAACATTCAGTACTTC

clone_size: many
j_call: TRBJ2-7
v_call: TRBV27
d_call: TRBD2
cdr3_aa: CASISSGNYEQYF
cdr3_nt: TGTGCCAGCATTTCCAGCGGGAACTACGAGCAGTACTTC

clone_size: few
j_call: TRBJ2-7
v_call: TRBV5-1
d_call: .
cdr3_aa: CASRGLTGRSYEQYF
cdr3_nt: TGCGCCAGCAGGGGACTGACAGGTCGTTCCTACGAGCAGTACTTC

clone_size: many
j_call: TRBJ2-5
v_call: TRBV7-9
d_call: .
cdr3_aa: CASSPRSGLETQYF
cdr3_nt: TGTGCCAGCAGCCCTCGTAGCGGATTGGAGACCCAGTACTTC

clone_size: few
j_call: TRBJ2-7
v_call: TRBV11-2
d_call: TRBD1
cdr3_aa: CASSLVALTGSSYEQYF
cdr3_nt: TGTGCCAGCAGCTTAGTAGCGCTGACAGGGAGCTCCTACGAGCAGTACTTC

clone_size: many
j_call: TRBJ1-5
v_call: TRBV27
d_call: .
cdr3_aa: CASSSAGMTSNQPQHF
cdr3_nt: TGTGCCAGCAGCTCGGCCGGGATGACTAGCAATCAGCCCCAGCATTTT

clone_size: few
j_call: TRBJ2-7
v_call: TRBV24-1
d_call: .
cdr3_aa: CATSDFVGGSYEQYF
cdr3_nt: TGTGCCACCAGTGATTTTGTCGGTGGGTCCTACGAGCAGTACTTC

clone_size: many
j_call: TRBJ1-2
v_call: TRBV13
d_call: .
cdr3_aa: CASSPAWTEKDYGYTF
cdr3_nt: TGTGCCAGCAGCCCGGCATGGACGGAAAAAGACTATGGCTACACCTTC

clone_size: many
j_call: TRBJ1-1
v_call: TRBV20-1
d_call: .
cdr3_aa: CSARGSLNTEAFF
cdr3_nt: TGCAGTGCTAGAGGTAGTCTGAACACTGAAGCTTTCTTT

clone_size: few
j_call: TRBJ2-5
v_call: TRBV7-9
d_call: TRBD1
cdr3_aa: CASSLIQGGETQYF
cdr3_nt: TGTGCCAGCAGCTTAATACAGGGGGGAGAGACCCAGTACTTC

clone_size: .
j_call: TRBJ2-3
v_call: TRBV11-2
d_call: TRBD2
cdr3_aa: CASSLVYLRGGGNTDTQYF
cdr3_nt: TGTGCCAGCAGCTTAGTGTACTTGCGGGGGGGTGGTAACACAGATACGCAGTATTTT

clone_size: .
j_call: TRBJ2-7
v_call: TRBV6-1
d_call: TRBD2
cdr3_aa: CATGTSGRNWQYF
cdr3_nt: TGTGCCACCGGGACTAGCGGGAGAAACTGGCAGTACTTC

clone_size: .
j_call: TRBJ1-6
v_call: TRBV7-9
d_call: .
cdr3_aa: CASSLGSGDNSPLHF
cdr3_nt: TGTGCCAGCAGCTTAGGGTCGGGGGATAATTCACCCCTCCACTTT

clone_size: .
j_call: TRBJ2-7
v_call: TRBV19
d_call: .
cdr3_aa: CASSIQGTLYEQYF
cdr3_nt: TGTGCCAGTAGTATTCAGGGGACCCTCTACGAGCAGTACTTC

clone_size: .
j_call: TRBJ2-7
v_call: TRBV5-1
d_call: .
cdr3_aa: CASSQEFSYEQYF
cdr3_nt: TGCGCCAGCAGTCAGGAATTCTCCTACGAGCAGTACTTC

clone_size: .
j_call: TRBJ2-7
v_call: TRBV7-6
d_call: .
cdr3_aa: CASSPLQGVGDEQYF
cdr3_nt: TGTGCCAGCAGCCCCTTACAGGGTGTGGGGGACGAGCAGTACTTC

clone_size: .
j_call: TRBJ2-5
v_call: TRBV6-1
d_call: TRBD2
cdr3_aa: CASRPYRSGGMYQETQYF
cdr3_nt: TGTGCCAGCAGGCCATACCGTAGCGGGGGGATGTACCAAGAGACCCAGTACTTC

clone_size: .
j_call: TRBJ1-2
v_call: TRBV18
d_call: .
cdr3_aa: CASSSLGGYYGYTF
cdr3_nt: TGTGCCAGCTCATCACTAGGAGGCTACTATGGCTACACCTTC

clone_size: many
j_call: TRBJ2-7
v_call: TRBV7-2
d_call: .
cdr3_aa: CASSLDGTLYEQYF
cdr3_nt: TGTGCCAGCAGCTTAGACGGGACTCTCTACGAGCAGTACTTC

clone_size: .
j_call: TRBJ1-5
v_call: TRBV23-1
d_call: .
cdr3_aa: CASSQFPSDYSNQPQHF
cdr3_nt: TGCGCCAGCAGTCAATTCCCATCCGATTATAGCAATCAGCCCCAGCATTTT

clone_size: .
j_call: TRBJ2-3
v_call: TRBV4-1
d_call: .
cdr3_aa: CASSQRDSSTDTQYF
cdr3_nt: TGCGCCAGCAGCCAGCGGGACTCTAGCACAGATACGCAGTATTTT

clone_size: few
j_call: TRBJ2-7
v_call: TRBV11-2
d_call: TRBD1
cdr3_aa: CASSKGQASYEQYF
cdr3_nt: TGTGCCAGCAGCAAAGGACAGGCCTCCTACGAGCAGTACTTC

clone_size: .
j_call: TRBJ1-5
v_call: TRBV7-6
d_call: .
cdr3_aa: CASSLVAGDVGQPQHF
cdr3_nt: TGTGCCAGCAGCTTAGTAGCAGGGGATGTTGGTCAGCCCCAGCATTTT

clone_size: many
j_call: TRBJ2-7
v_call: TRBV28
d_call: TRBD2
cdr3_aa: CASSRTSGRLASSYEQYF
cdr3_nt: TGTGCCAGCAGTCGAACTAGCGGGAGGCTTGCAAGCTCCTACGAGCAGTACTTC

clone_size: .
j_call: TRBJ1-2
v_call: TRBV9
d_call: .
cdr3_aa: CASSPTGTDNYGYTF
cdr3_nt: TGTGCCAGCAGCCCTACCGGGACTGACAACTATGGCTACACCTTC

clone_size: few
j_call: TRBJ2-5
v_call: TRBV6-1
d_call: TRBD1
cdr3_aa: CASRGDRGNQETQYF
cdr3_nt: TGTGCCAGCAGGGGGGACAGGGGAAACCAAGAGACCCAGTACTTC

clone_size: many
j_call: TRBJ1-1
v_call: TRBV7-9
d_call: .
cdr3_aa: CASSDSRVYGTEAFF
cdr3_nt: TGTGCCAGCAGCGACAGCAGGGTGTACGGCACTGAAGCTTTCTTT

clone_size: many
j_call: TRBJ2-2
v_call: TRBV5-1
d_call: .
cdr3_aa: CASSSGPGQNTGELFF
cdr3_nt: TGCGCCAGCAGCTCTGGACCGGGACAGAACACCGGGGAGCTGTTTTTT

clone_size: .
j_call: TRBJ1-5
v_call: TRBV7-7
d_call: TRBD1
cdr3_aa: CASSLGQEDSNQPQHF
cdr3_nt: TGTGCTAGCAGCTTAGGACAGGAGGATAGCAATCAGCCCCAGCATTTT

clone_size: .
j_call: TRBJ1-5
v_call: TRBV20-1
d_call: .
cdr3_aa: CSASGQDAYQPQHF
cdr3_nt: TGCAGTGCCTCGGGCCAAGACGCCTATCAGCCCCAGCATTTT

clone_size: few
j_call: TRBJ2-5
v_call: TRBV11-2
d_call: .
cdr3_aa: CASSSPTGTQTQYF
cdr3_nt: TGTGCCAGCAGCTCCCCCACCGGGACCCAGACCCAGTACTTC

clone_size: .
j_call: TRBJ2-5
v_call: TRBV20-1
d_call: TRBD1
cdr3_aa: CSATGQGVLKETQYF
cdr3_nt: TGCAGTGCTACAGGACAGGGGGTATTGAAAGAGACCCAGTACTTC

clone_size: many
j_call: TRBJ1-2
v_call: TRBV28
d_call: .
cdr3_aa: CASTEDSNYGYTF
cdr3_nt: TGTGCCAGCACCGAGGACAGCAACTATGGCTACACCTTC

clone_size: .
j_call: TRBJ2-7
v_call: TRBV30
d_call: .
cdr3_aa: CAWSRGHTYEQYF
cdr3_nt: TGTGCCTGGAGCAGGGGCCATACCTACGAGCAGTACTTC

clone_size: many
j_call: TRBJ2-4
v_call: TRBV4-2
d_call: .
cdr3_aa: CASSQVGASIQYF
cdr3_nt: TGTGCCAGCAGCCAAGTTGGAGCTTCCATTCAGTACTTC

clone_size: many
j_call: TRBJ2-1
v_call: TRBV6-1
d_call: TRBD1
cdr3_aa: CASSVDRGPHNEQFF
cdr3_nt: TGTGCCAGCAGTGTAGACAGGGGTCCCCACAATGAGCAGTTCTTC

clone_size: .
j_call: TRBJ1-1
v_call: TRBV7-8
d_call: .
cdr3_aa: CASSLVQMNTEAFF
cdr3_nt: TGTGCCAGCAGCTTAGTACAGATGAACACTGAAGCTTTCTTT

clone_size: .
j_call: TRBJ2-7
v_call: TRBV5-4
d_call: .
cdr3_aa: CASSAQFSHEQYF
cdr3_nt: TGTGCCAGCAGCGCCCAATTTAGTCACGAGCAGTACTTC

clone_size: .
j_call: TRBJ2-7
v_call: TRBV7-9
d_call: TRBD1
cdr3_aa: CASSYGTGGSYEQYF
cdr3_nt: TGTGCCAGCAGCTACGGGACAGGGGGCTCCTACGAGCAGTACTTC

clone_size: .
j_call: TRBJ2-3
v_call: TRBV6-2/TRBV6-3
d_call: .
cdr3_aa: CASSYWGGSTDTQYF
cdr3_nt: TGTGCCAGCAGTTACTGGGGTGGAAGCACAGATACGCAGTATTTT

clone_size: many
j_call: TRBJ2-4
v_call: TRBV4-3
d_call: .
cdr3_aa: CASSHGLRGSENIQYF
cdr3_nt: TGCGCCAGCAGCCATGGTCTTAGGGGGTCGGAAAACATTCAGTACTTC

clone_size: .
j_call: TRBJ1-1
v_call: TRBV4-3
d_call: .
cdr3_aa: CASSQGQHTNTEAFF
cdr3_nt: TGCGCCAGCAGCCAAGGCCAGCACACGAACACTGAAGCTTTCTTT

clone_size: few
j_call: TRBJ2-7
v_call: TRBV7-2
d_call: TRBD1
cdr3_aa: CASSFVGQGASYEQYF
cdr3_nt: TGTGCCAGCAGCTTCGTGGGGCAGGGGGCCTCCTACGAGCAGTACTTC

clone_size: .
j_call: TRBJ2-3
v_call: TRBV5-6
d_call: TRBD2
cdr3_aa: CATLPGGETDTQYF
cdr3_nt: TGTGCCACCCTCCCCGGGGGGGAGACAGATACGCAGTATTTT

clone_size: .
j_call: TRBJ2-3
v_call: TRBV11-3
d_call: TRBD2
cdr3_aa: CASSTTGLAGSDTQYF
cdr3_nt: TGTGCCAGCAGCACGACGGGACTAGCGGGTTCAGATACGCAGTATTTT

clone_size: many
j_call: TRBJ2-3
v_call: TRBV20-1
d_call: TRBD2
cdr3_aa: CSARLGTSGGEGDTQYF
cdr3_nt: TGCAGTGCTAGACTGGGAACTAGCGGGGGGGAGGGAGATACGCAGTATTTT

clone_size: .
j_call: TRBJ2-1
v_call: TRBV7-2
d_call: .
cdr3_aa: CASSAQGAGGRNEQFF
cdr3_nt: TGTGCCAGCAGCGCCCAGGGGGCGGGGGGGCGTAATGAGCAGTTCTTC

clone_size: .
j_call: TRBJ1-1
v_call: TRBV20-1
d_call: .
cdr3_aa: CSARRDRHTEAFF
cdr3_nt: TGCAGTGCGAGACGAGACAGGCACACCGAAGCTTTCTTT

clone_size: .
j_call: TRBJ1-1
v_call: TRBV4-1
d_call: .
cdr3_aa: CASSRKDLTEAFF
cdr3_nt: TGCGCCAGCAGCCGGAAAGACCTGACTGAAGCTTTCTTT

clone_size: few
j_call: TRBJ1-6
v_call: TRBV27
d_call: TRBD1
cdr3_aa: CASKVQGQNSPLHF
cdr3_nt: TGTGCCAGCAAAGTACAGGGGCAGAATTCACCCCTCCACTTT

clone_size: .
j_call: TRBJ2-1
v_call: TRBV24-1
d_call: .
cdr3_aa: CATSDPFRDTNNEQFF
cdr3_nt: TGTGCCACCAGTGATCCCTTCCGGGACACTAACAATGAGCAGTTCTTC

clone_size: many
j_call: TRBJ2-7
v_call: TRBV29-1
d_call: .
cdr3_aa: CSVEDKTGEGLAYEQYF
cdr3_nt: TGCAGCGTTGAAGATAAAACAGGGGAGGGTCTGGCGTACGAGCAGTACTTC

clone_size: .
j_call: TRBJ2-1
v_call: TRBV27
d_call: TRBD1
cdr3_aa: CASSRTGGREQFF
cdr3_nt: TGTGCCAGCAGTCGAACAGGGGGCCGAGAGCAGTTCTTC

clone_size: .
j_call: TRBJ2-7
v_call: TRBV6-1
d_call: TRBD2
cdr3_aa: CASQIAGGVSYEQYF
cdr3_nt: TGTGCCAGCCAGATAGCGGGAGGGGTCTCCTACGAGCAGTACTTC

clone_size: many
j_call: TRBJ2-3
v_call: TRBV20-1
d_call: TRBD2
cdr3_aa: CSASPPLAGSDTQYF
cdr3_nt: TGCAGTGCTTCGCCTCCACTAGCGGGGTCAGATACGCAGTATTTT